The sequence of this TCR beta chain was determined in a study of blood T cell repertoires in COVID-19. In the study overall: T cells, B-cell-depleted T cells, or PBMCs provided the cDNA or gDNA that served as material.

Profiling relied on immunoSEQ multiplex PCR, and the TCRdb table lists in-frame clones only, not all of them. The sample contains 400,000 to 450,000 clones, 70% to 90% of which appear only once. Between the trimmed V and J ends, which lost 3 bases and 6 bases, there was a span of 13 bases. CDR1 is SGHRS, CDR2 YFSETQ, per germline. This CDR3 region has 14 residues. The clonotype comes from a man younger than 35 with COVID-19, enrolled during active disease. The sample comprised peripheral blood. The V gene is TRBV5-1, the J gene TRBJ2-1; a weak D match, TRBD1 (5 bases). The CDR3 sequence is CASSSDGQGNEQFF. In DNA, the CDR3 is TGCGCCAGCAGCTCTGATGGGCAGGGCAATGAGCAGTTCTTC.